Following are 14 T cell receptor beta chains from one sample sequenced in a study of cytomegalovirus exposure and HLA in healthy donors. It was with 60 Vbeta and 13 Jbeta primers that the PCR ran. Generated by immunoSEQ multiplex PCR, the TCRdb table keeps only in-frame clones and is missing some. The sample's table shows about 200,000 clones. Sequenced material: PBMCs. These TCRs come from a boy younger than 18 in good health and CMV-seronegative.

The chain carries TRBV9 and TRBJ1-4, with 9 nucleotides matching TRBD1. The germline V gene encodes CDR1 SGDLS and CDR2 YYNGEE. J gave up 7 bases and V 0 bases, and 4 bases lay outside the gene matches. There are 15 residues in the CDR3. The CDR3 coding sequence is TGTGCCAGCAGCGTAGCCGGGACAGGGACTGAAAAACTGTTTTTT. Translating gives CASSVAGTGTEKLFF.

This sequence joins TRBV6-5 and TRBJ1-1, with 8 bases aligning to TRBD1. V gave up 5 bases and J gave up 5 bases; unmatched junction bases: 10. Germline CDR1 reads MNHEY; CDR2 reads SVGAGI. This CDR3 spans 15 amino acids. Here the CDR3 DNA reads TGTGCCAGCAGTCCCGGACAGGGCTGGCGGACTGAAGCTTTCTTT. It codes for CASSPGQGWRTEAFF.

The rearrangement joins TRBV21-1 to TRBJ2-7; the table names TRBD2, a call not compared with the DNA. TRBV21-1 is tagged as a pseudogene. The CDR3 runs 17 residues. CDR3 loop: CASSKGTELPSSYEQYF. The CDR3 DNA sequence: TGTGCCAGCAGCAAAGGAACGGAGCTACCAAGCTCCTACGAGCAGTACTTC.

The chain uses TRBV5-4 and TRBJ2-3; D possibly corresponds to TRBD2 (7 bases). Germline V gene sequence: CDR1 SGHNT, CDR2 YYREEE (reference sequence). This CDR3 is 16 amino acids long. Trimming took off 6 bases at V and 2 bases at J, with 19 bases between the two ends. The CDR3 sequence is CASTQMGGGPTDTQYF. The CDR3 region has the DNA TGTGCCAGCACGCAAATGGGGGGGGGCCCCACAGATACGCAGTATTTT.

In regard to this clone: One end of the junction fails to match germline, which may point to a read error. This same CDR3 is encoded by further DNA sequences in the sample. This chain connects TRBV25-1 to TRBJ1-4; D is uncertain. CDR3 length: 15 residues. From germline, CDR1 is MGHDK and CDR2 SYGVNS. The CDR3 nucleotides are TGTGCCAGCAGTGGCTTCCGGGATTTTAATGAAAAACTGTTCTTT. Encoded protein: CASSGFRDFNEKLFF.

CDR3: CASSSAFLGVNTEAFF. The CDR3 nucleotides are TGTGCCAGCAGTTCCGCATTTTTGGGAGTGAACACTGAAGCTTTCTTT. V gene TRBV28 combines with J gene TRBJ1-1; D not resolved. The CDR3 length is 16 residues. The germline gives CDR1 MDHEN, CDR2 SYDVKM. V dropped 4 bases and J dropped 0 bases, with 15 bases sitting between them.

This chain joins TRBV25-1 and TRBJ1-2; D might be TRBD1 (6 bases). Germline CDR1 reads MGHDK; CDR2 reads SYGVNS. There are 16 residues in the CDR3. The V end lost 3 bases, the J end lost 3 bases, and 17 bases lay between the germline ends. CDR3 nucleotides: TGTGCCAGCAGTGAGCCCCCCGGGGACAATCACTATGGCTACACCTTC. This sequence encodes CASSEPPGDNHYGYTF.

The rearrangement uses TRBV28 and TRBJ1-2; no definite D call. The CDR3 has 13 amino acids. Looked up from germline, CDR1 is MDHEN and CDR2 is SYDVKM. V was trimmed by 6 bases and J by 2 bases, leaving 10 bases between them. Written as DNA, the CDR3 is TGTGCCAGCAGACTGGGCACCAACTATGGCTACACCTTC. This sequence encodes CASRLGTNYGYTF.

V usage is TRBV5-4 and J usage is TRBJ2-1, with TRBD2 as a possible D gene (7 bases). Per germline, CDR1 SGHNT and CDR2 YYREEE (reference sequence). The ends were cut back, 4 bases at V and 14 bases at J, with 16 bases in the middle. CDR3 length equals 12 residues. CDR3 nucleotide sequence: TGTGCCAGCAGCCAGCCCGGGGGGCTGGAGTTCTTC. Protein product: CASSQPGGLEFF.

This sequence joins TRBV7-9 and TRBJ2-1, with 7 bases aligning to TRBD1. This CDR3 is 15 amino acids long. Trimming at V came to 8 bases and at J to 7 bases, leaving 14 bases not matched to a gene. Germline V gene sequence: CDR1 SEHNR, CDR2 FQNEAQ (reference sequence). CDR3 sequence: CASDRGQGVGNEQFF. DNA for the CDR3: TGTGCCAGCGACCGTGGGCAGGGGGTAGGGAATGAGCAGTTCTTC.

The rearrangement joins TRBV29-1 to TRBJ2-7; D might be TRBD1 (6 bases). The CDR3 covers 13 residues. Trimming took off 8 bases at V and 3 bases at J, with 17 bases between the two ends. The germline V gene encodes CDR1 SQVTM and CDR2 ANQGSEA. In DNA form, the CDR3 reads TGCAGCATCGGAAGAGGGGGTGACTACGAGCAGTACTTC. This translates into CSIGRGGDYEQYF.

CDR3 coding DNA: TGTGCCAGCAGCCGAACAGGTAGCGGGGGCGAGACCCAGTACTTC. Its translation: CASSRTGSGGETQYF. The chain is built from TRBV9 and TRBJ2-5, with 9 bases aligning to TRBD2. Germline CDR1 SGDLS, CDR2 YYNGEE. V gave up 4 bases and J gave up 5 bases; unmatched junction bases: 9. There are 15 residues in the CDR3.

V is TRBV7-9 and J is TRBJ1-1; 9 bases are a match to TRBD1. Trimming took 5 bases from V and 4 from J; bases not matched to a gene: 11. Germline values: CDR1 SEHNR, CDR2 FQNEAQ (reference sequence). This CDR3 spans 16 amino acids. Written as DNA, the CDR3 is TGTGCCAGCAGCCGCACGATTGGGACAGGGATCACTGAAGCTTTCTTT. Encoded protein: CASSRTIGTGITEAFF. Using reference TRBV7-9 and TRBJ1-1 for the parts outside the CDR3, the full variable domain is DTGVSQNPRHKITKRGQNVTFRCDPISEHNRLYWYRQTLGQGPEFLTYFQNEAQLEKSRLLSDRFSAERPKGSFSTLEIQRTEQGDSAMYLCASSRTIGTGITEAFFGQGTRLTVV.

J is TRBJ2-6 and V is TRBV18; 12 positions match TRBD2. This CDR3 spans 18 amino acids. The ends lost 3 bases at V and 0 bases at J; junction bases unmatched: 3. The germline CDR1 and CDR2 sequences are KGHSH and LQKENI. The chain's CDR3 is CASSPALAGGSGANVLTF. Written as DNA, the CDR3 is TGTGCCAGCTCACCCGCACTAGCGGGGGGCTCTGGGGCCAACGTCCTGACTTTC.